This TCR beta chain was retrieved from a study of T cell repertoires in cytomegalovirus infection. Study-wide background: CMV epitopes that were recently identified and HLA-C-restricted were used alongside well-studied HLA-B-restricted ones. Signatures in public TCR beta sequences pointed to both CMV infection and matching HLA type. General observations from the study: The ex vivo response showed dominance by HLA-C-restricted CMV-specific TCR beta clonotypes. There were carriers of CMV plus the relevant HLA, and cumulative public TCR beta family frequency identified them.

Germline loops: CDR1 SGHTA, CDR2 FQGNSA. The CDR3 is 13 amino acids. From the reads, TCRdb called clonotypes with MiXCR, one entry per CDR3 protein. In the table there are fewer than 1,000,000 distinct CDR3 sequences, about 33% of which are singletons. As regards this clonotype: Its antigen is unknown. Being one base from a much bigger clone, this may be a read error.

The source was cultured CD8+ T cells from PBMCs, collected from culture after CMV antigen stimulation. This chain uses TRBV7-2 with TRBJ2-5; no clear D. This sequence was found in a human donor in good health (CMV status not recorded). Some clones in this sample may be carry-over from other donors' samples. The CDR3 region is CANSLDAGETQYF. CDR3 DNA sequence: TGTGCCAACAGCTTAGATGCAGGAGAGACCCAGTACTTC.